This T cell receptor (beta chain) is drawn from a study of T cell repertoires in cytomegalovirus infection. Background on the study: Recently identified HLA-C-restricted CMV epitopes were among the peptides used. Based on public TCR beta signatures, there were indications of CMV infection and of a matching HLA type. General study findings and limits: CMV carriers with the relevant HLA were identified by cumulative public TCR beta family frequency.

This clonotype was detected once. Antigen specificity is unknown. V was shortened by 4 bases and J by 6 bases, with 10 bases between the two germline ends. This CDR3 has 13 residues. TCRdb re-derived calls from the reads in MiXCR, one entry per CDR3 protein. The sample records about a million distinct CDR3 sequences, around 30% being singletons. This chain connects TRBV12-3 or TRBV12-4 to TRBJ1-5; D possibly corresponds to TRBD1 (5 bases). Sequencing used cultured CD8+ T cells from PBMCs, obtained from culture after CMV antigen stimulation. The receptor's source is a human donor in good health (CMV status not recorded). Some clones in this sample may be carry-over from other donors' samples. The CDR3: CASSSREGQPQHF. CDR3 DNA: TGTGCCAGCAGTTCCAGGGAGGGTCAGCCCCAGCATTTT.